This entry is about one T cell receptor beta chain. This clone was found a few times. No antigen is known for it. Base quality data are lacking; no much larger clone is found one base away. Peripheral blood and lesional scalp punch biopsies were obtained from patients with alopecia areata. PBMCs were separated by density centrifugation and stained for CD3, CD4 and CD8, after which CD4+ and CD8+ T cells were sorted on a FACSAria. The untreated alopecia areata patients were recruited through a multicenter biomarker study. In roughly five patients from the biomarker study, the blood CD8+ T cells went through an additional sort into NKG2D-low and NKG2D-high fractions. The method behind the library was the immunoSEQ multiplex PCR assay. To provide template for TCR sequencing, every sample had RNA extracted and reverse transcribed into cDNA. First-strand cDNA was synthesized using SuperScript III with a 2:1 mix of oligo-dT and random hexamers. A synthetic immune receptor repertoire was used to assess amplification bias, and residual bias was removed computationally. In the original analysis: After raw reads were preprocessed to remove errors, the CDR3 was defined following IMGT conventions as running from the conserved cysteine to phenylalanine. To get clonality, Shannon entropy was normalized by log2 of the number of productive unique TCRs and the result was subtracted from 1. Whether scalp clones were CD4 or CD8 was inferred by matching scalp TCRbeta sequences against CD4 and CD8 repertoires sorted from blood. TCRdb limited this immuneACCESS table to in-frame rearrangements with V and J called. A share of clones is missing; checked studies link under half to unresolved V genes, and the rest is unexplained. The DNA was the basis for D and trimming; V, J and clone size are from that table. The table for this sample lists roughly 64,000 clones; roughly 47% of them were counted only once. Roughly half of the sample lies in the top ten.

The record originates from a study of CD8+ T cells in alopecia areata listed by TCRdb under 2018. Background for the entire study: To study T cell clonal expansion in alopecia areata, the researchers applied high-throughput TCRbeta sequencing to both the C3H/HeJ mouse model and human patients. In humans, TCRbeta sequencing was performed on scalp tissue and on sorted CD4+ and CD8+ peripheral blood T cells from healthy controls and from patients with patchy or totalis/universalis alopecia areata. Clonality in the scalp was compared among normal scalp (n=4), patchy alopecia areata scalp (n=8), and alopecia totalis/universalis scalp (n=8). RNA was obtained with the PAXgene miRNA kit for fixed scalp, the miRNeasy kit for PBMCs, and the RNeasy kit for mouse skin. TCRbeta CDR3 regions were amplified by immunoSEQ multiplex PCR using 35 Vbeta forward and 13 Jbeta reverse primers.

Per the germline V gene, SGHRS is the CDR1 and YFSETQ is the CDR2. There are 15 amino acids in the CDR3, from cysteine to phenylalanine inclusive. This entry keeps only the CDR3 DNA: 45 bases, framed from base 1. Cut back by 3 bases and 5 bases, the V and J ends lie 18 bases apart. The paper's findings and limits, for the study overall: Compared with mice, TCR sequences shared between patients were less clear, possibly partly because of HLA diversity across the patient population. Higher clonality and more expanded CD8+ clones were observed in lesional scalp than in normal scalp, particularly in alopecia totalis/universalis, a finding suggestive of antigenic drive. Scalp TCR repertoire analysis is complicated because resident alphabeta T cells in normal human skin are also sequenced, whereas mouse skin is dominated by gammadelta T cells.

The source material was NKG2D-low CD8+ T cells sorted from blood. What the cell subset or site label conveys for this sample: sorted CD8+ NKG2D-low blood T cells. The chain was built from TRBV5-1 and TRBJ2-7, and possibly TRBD1, on 6 matching bases. The receptor was isolated from a human donor with alopecia areata. The CDR3 protein sequence reads: CASSYTGRGSDEQYF. The DNA is TGCGCCAGCAGCTACACAGGGCGAGGCTCGGACGAGCAGTACTTC.